What follows is one T cell receptor beta chain and its context. Its antigen remains unidentified. One entry per CDR3 protein, called by TCRdb with MiXCR from the RT-PCR reads. The sample has fewer than 700,000 distinct CDR3 sequences, 10% to 15% seen once. This sample is part of a study of response to subunit inactivated influenza vaccine. Germline lookup yields CDR1 SGHVS and CDR2 FNYEAQ. Germline trimming cut 5 bases from V and 6 bases from J; bases unmatched to any gene: 7. CDR3 length: 16 amino acids. Findings and limits, study-wide: Each seasonal influenza vaccination recruits few new T cells, the authors suggested.

The chain links TRBV7-6 to TRBJ2-3; the match to TRBD2 covers 14 bases. This material consisted of PBMCs from blood, taken more than 35 days after vaccination. This receptor was identified in a middle-aged man who received an inactivated influenza vaccine. Here the CDR3 reads CASSNRLAGGPDTQYF. The CDR3 DNA reads as TGTGCCAGCAGCAACCGACTAGCGGGGGGGCCGGATACGCAGTATTTT. The full variable domain, rest sourced from reference TRBV7-6 and TRBJ2-3, is GAGVSQSPRYKVTKRGQDVALRCDPISGHVSLYWYRQALGQGPEFLTYFNYEAQQDKSGLPNDRFSAERPEGSISTLTIQRTEQRDSAMYRCASSNRLAGGPDTQYFGPGTRLTVL.